This TCR beta chain was sequenced for a study of chemoradiotherapy in HPV16-positive cancers. Looking at the study overall: Functional T-cell assays on two HPV16-positive patients' cells defined candidate HPV-specific clones and common TCR motifs.

Samples were taken several times over chemoradiotherapy. Study results and limitations: HPV-specific T cells were functionally defined from only two HPV16-positive patients. Better recurrence-free survival went with HPV-responsive T-cell expansion in HPV16-positive patients.

Of note for this clone: Its cognate antigen is unknown.

This table comes from immunoSEQ multiplex PCR, and its TCRdb copy is limited to in-frame clones, with some not included. Here the sample spans several thousand clones, more than 65% being singletons. This CDR3 comprises 15 residues. Trimming shortened V by 5 bases and J by 3 bases, and 14 bases separated the two germline ends. CDR1 is SGHAT and CDR2 is FQNNGV in the germline V gene. The material was tumor tissue, obtained from a patient who underwent chemoradiotherapy. This chain links TRBV11-2 with TRBJ1-5; the D gene is possibly TRBD1 (5 bases). The sequence derives from a human donor with HPV-associated anogenital cancer. The CDR3, as DNA: TGTGCCAGCAGCCCGGATCGGGACCTCAATCAGCCCCAGCATTTT. This codes for CASSPDRDLNQPQHF. The variable domain in full, with the rest retrieved from reference TRBV11-2 and TRBJ1-5, is EAGVAQSPRYKIIEKRQSVAFWCNPISGHATLYWYQQILGQGPKLLIQFQNNGVVDDSQLPKDRFSAERLKGVDSTLKIQPAKLEDSAVYLCASSPDRDLNQPQHFGDGTRLSIL.